The rows below give T cell receptor beta chains drawn from one sample of a study of blood T cell repertoires in COVID-19. Produced via immunoSEQ multiplex PCR; TCRdb's table is partial and in-frame only. The sample comprises 650,000 to 800,000 clones, around 90% of which are singletons, and 0.2% to 0.3% rests with the top ten. The sample consisted of peripheral blood. Receptors were obtained from a young woman with acute or convalescent COVID-19. CDR3s include the opening cysteine and the closing phenylalanine or tryptophan. The D gene is left open where the match is weak. Clone size is given for some rows only: seen once, a few or many times, or a class if the clone is expanded.

d_gene	len	v_gene	j_gene	abundance	CDR3aa	CDR3nt
NA	17	TRBV12-5	TRBJ2-2	NA	CASGLVGGRENTGELFF	TGTGCTAGTGGTTTGGTAGGTGGCAGGGAGAACACCGGGGAGCTGTTTTTT
NA	16	TRBV7-8	TRBJ2-7	NA	CASSRPGTRSSYEQYF	TGTGCCAGCAGTAGACCCGGGACACGGAGCTCCTACGAGCAGTACTTC
NA	13	TRBV18	TRBJ1-1	NA	CASSPVEMAEAFF	TGTGCCAGCTCACCAGTGGAGATGGCTGAAGCTTTCTTT
NA	14	TRBV19	TRBJ2-6	NA	CASSIGLQAGVLTF	TGTGCCAGTAGTATAGGTCTTCAGGCCGGCGTCCTGACTTTC
NA	15	TRBV2	TRBJ1-6	NA	CASRPPTVRYSPLHF	TGTGCCAGCAGACCTCCGACAGTTCGGTACTCACCCCTCCACTTT
NA	13	TRBV11-2	TRBJ1-2	NA	CASSRALIYGYTF	TGTGCCAGCAGTAGAGCCCTAATCTATGGCTACACCTTC
TRBD2	15	TRBV9	TRBJ2-2	NA	CASTPWTSNTGELFF	TGTGCCAGCACCCCCTGGACTAGTAACACCGGGGAGCTGTTTTTT
NA	14	TRBV30	TRBJ1-1	NA	CAWSVDQGGTEAFF	TGTGCCTGGAGTGTAGATCAGGGTGGAACTGAAGCTTTCTTT
TRBD2	20	TRBV5-1	TRBJ2-2	NA	CASSSDRTSGGVERTGELFF	TGCGCCAGCAGCTCGGATAGGACTAGCGGGGGCGTCGAGCGCACCGGGGAGCTGTTTTTT
TRBD2	17	TRBV10-3	TRBJ2-3	NA	CAISESGGGPSTDTQYF	TGTGCCATCAGTGAGTCGGGCGGGGGGCCCTCCACAGATACGCAGTATTTT
NA	17	TRBV19	TRBJ2-1	NA	CASSPVSGLSSYNEQFF	TGTGCCAGTAGTCCCGTAAGCGGATTAAGCTCCTACAATGAGCAGTTCTTC
TRBD2	15	TRBV6-4	TRBJ2-1	NA	CASSETSGDSNEQFF	TGTGCCAGCAGTGAAACTAGCGGGGACTCCAATGAGCAGTTCTTC
NA	10	TRBV15	TRBJ2-7	NA	CAVGSLRRYF	TGTGCCGTCGGGTCTTTAAGGCGGTACTTC
NA	12	TRBV23-1	TRBJ1-6	once	CASRLGPGGLHF	TGCGCCAGCAGACTTGGACCCGGGGGCCTCCACTTT
NA	17	TRBV19	TRBJ1-5	once	CASSTQGVTQGFQPQHF	TGTGCCAGTAGTACACAGGGAGTAACCCAGGGCTTTCAGCCCCAGCATTTT
NA	13	TRBV6-5	TRBJ1-2	NA	CASTRGQPGGYTF	TGTGCCAGCACCAGAGGACAGCCAGGTGGCTACACCTTC
NA	14	TRBV27	TRBJ2-2	NA	CASMAGKLTGELFF	TGTGCCAGCATGGCAGGGAAGTTAACCGGGGAGCTGTTTTTT
NA	15	TRBV14	TRBJ1-4	NA	CASSREAGINEKLFF	TGTGCCAGCAGCCGGGAGGCAGGAATAAATGAAAAACTGTTTTTT